The TCR beta chain described here comes from a study of blood T cell repertoires in COVID-19. Study-wide background: Sample material is recorded as cDNA or gDNA derived from T cells, B-cell-depleted T cells, or PBMCs.

This clone was detected once. The length of the CDR3 is 16 residues. Losses at the gene ends were 8 bases for V and 3 bases for J; bases not matched to a gene: 14. CDR1 SGHRS and CDR2 YFSETQ come from the germline V gene. Assay: immunoSEQ multiplex PCR; the TCRdb copy retains only in-frame clones and omits some. The data show 110,000 or so clones, roughly 88% seen once. Material for sequencing was peripheral blood. This TCR derives from an elderly woman with active or convalescent COVID-19. The V and J genes are TRBV5-1 and TRBJ2-3, with 8 bases matching TRBD1. As DNA, the CDR3 is TGCGCCAGTTCAATCGGGACAGGATTGAGGACAGATACGCAGTATTTT. Translating gives CASSIGTGLRTDTQYF.